Here is one T cell receptor (beta chain) with its context. The data were obtained in a study of T cells in Graves' hyperthyroidism and ophthalmopathy. RNA transcripts gave rise to amplified TCR beta CDR3 regions. The HTBI primer set drove a first-round RT-PCR of the TCR CDR3. MiXCR, applied by TCRdb to the multiplex PCR reads, yields one record per CDR3 protein. The table lists around 690,000 distinct CDR3 sequences, 15% to 20% of them singletons. The length of the CDR3 is 14 residues. V was shortened by 8 bases and J by 0 bases, with 13 bases between the two germline ends. Germline CDR1 LGHNA, CDR2 YSLEER.

The receptor comes from a man aged 45-65 years with Graves' hyperthyroidism. The specimen was blood. V and J are TRBV4-3 and TRBJ1-2, with D hard to call. CDR3 coding DNA: TGCGCCAGCGGAGACTCGGGGACTAACTATGGCTACACCTTC. This translates into CASGDSGTNYGYTF.